Given below is one T cell receptor (beta chain) in context. The antigen is undetermined. Trimming took 2 bases from V and 2 from J, leaving 7 bases between them. This CDR3 comprises 13 residues. The V gene's germline CDR1 is MNHNS and CDR2 SASEGT. Treg sorting used a CD4+CD25+CD127-/low gate. Overall study results and limits: Tumor Tregs overlapped most with tumor, then blood, naive CD4+ cells.

After constant-region reverse-primer amplification, full-length variable regions underwent semi-nested PCR with Nested Universal Primer A. Via MiXCR, TCRdb re-called the 5' RACE reads, giving one row per CDR3 protein. The sample records around 10,000 distinct CDR3 sequences, about 30% being singletons. The sequence was collected from a female donor with breast cancer. This chain uses TRBV6-1 with TRBJ2-7, with D possibly called TRBD1 or TRBD2 (5 bases each). Sequencing input: Tregs sorted from a lymph node. The CDR3 protein is CASSERGPYEQYF. CDR3 DNA: TGTGCCAGCAGTGAAAGGGGACCCTACGAGCAGTACTTC.